Listed here is a single T cell receptor beta chain. This sample was included in a study of regulatory T cells in long-lasting Graves disease. Looked up from germline, CDR1 is DFQATT and CDR2 is SNEGSKA (reference sequence). Trimming left V 0 bases short and J 6 bases short, with 15 bases between. The CDR3 spans 15 residues. HTBI primers from iRepertoire and Arm-PCR of CDR3 regions yielded the TCR beta libraries. One entry per CDR3 protein results from TCRdb running MiXCR on the multiplex PCR reads. The data contain 420,000 or so distinct CDR3 sequences, around 20% of them singletons. Stated time point: persistent/refractory GD, antithyroid drugs over 5 years with positive TRAb. PBMCs were the source of the RNA used for TCR sequencing.

The chain links TRBV20-1 to TRBJ1-5, with D tentatively TRBD1 (6 bases). The sequencing here drew on peripheral blood mononuclear cells (PBMCs), taken when the disease was refractory, from a patient treated with antithyroid drugs. The origin of this receptor is a female donor with Graves disease. Here the CDR3 DNA reads TGCAGTGCTAGAGATCCACAGGGAATAGCTCAGCCCCAGCATTTT. It specifies CSARDPQGIAQPQHF.